Below are 16 T cell receptor beta chains sequenced from a single sample in a study of blood T cell repertoires in COVID-19. Assay: immunoSEQ multiplex PCR; the TCRdb copy retains only in-frame clones and omits some. The profile shows over 95,000 clones, 84% of them singletons. Specimen: peripheral blood. These receptors were obtained from a man aged 70 or older with active or convalescent COVID-19.

The chain recombines TRBV10-3 with TRBJ2-3, with TRBD2 matching 8 bases. CDR1 is ENHRY and CDR2 is SYGVKD in the germline V gene. The CDR3 runs to 16 residues. J gave up 0 bases and V 4 bases, and 6 bases lay outside the gene matches. The CDR3 spells CAISGVAGPSTDTQYF. Here the CDR3 DNA reads TGTGCCATCAGTGGAGTAGCGGGGCCTAGCACAGATACGCAGTATTTT.

Written as DNA, the CDR3 is TGTGCCAGCAGCTTCGTCAGGGAAGAGCAGTACTTC. Translated, it gives CASSFVREEQYF. The chain couples TRBV7-2 to TRBJ2-7; D might be TRBD1 (5 bases). Trimming pared 3 bases from V and 7 bases from J, leaving 10 bases between. The CDR3 runs 12 residues. Looked up from germline, CDR1 is SGHTA and CDR2 is FQGNSA.

V gene TRBV7-3 combines with J gene TRBJ1-1; a possible D gene is TRBD1 (5 bases). This CDR3 contains 17 residues. From germline, CDR1 is SGHTA and CDR2 FQGTGA. Trimming shortened V by 3 bases and J by 1 base, and 18 bases separated the two germline ends. This CDR3 is CASSLSPAGVRNTEAFF. The CDR3 coding sequence is TGTGCCAGCAGCTTGAGCCCGGCGGGGGTTAGGAACACTGAAGCTTTCTTT. The full variable domain, rest sourced from reference TRBV7-3 and TRBJ1-1, is GAGVSQTPSNKVTEKGKYVELRCDPISGHTALYWYRQSLGQGPEFLIYFQGTGAADDSGLPNDRFFAVRPEGSVSTLKIQRTERGDSAVYLCASSLSPAGVRNTEAFFGQGTRLTVV.

The sample holds a few counts of this clone. V gene TRBV2 combines with J gene TRBJ1-3; D call uncertain. V shed 7 bases and J shed 0 bases, with 19 bases lying between them. The CDR3 covers 17 residues. Germline V gives CDR1 SNHLY, CDR2 FYNNEI. As DNA, the CDR3 is TGTGCCAGCACCCAAGAGGGTACACTCAGCTCTGGAAACACCATATATTTT. It specifies CASTQEGTLSSGNTIYF.

The gene calls are TRBV11-3 and TRBJ2-7; the D is unclear. Per germline, CDR1 SGHNT and CDR2 YENEEA. This CDR3 comprises 12 residues. Trimming removed 0 bases from V and 4 bases from J, with 4 bases in between. The CDR3 here is CASSLDRYEQYF. DNA of the CDR3: TGTGCCAGCAGCTTAGATCGGTACGAGCAGTACTTC.

The chain combines TRBV19 with TRBJ2-3; 7 nucleotides line up with TRBD1. V shed 3 bases and J 4 bases; nucleotides not matched to a gene: 4. Germline V gene sequence: CDR1 LNHDA, CDR2 SQIVND (reference sequence). CDR3 length equals 14 residues. This CDR3 is CASSINRGADTQYF. The CDR3 DNA sequence: TGTGCCAGTAGTATCAACAGGGGTGCAGATACGCAGTATTTT.

The chain recombines TRBV12-1 with TRBJ2-1; the table names TRBD2, a call not compared with the DNA. TRBV12-1 constitutes a pseudogene. This CDR3 comprises 21 residues. CDR3 region: CASSCYTTASGGFATYNEQFF. The CDR3 nucleotides are TGTGCCAGCAGCTGTTACACCACGGCTAGCGGGGGGTTCGCTACCTACAATGAGCAGTTCTTC.

This chain connects TRBV30 to TRBJ1-3; possible D gene TRBD1, 5 bases. V shed 0 bases and J shed 1 base, with 13 bases lying between them. Germline V lookup: CDR1 GTSNPN, CDR2 SVGIG (reference sequence). The CDR3 spans 16 residues. Written as DNA, the CDR3 is TGTGCCTGGAGTGTAAGGGGTCTGGGGTCTGGAAACACCATATATTTT. Translated: CAWSVRGLGSGNTIYF.

The chain is built from TRBV9 and TRBJ2-3, with TRBD2 as a possible D gene (6 bases). The CDR3 loop spans 13 amino acids. V was pared by 2 bases and J by 15 bases, with 19 bases between. Germline loops: CDR1 SGDLS, CDR2 YYNGEE. CDR3 sequence (DNA): TGTGCCAGCAGCGTCTATACGGAGGGCCCCGATTATTTT. Encoded protein: CASSVYTEGPDYF. The full variable domain, its missing parts supplied by reference TRBV9 and TRBJ2-3, is DSGVTQTPKHLITATGQRVTLRCSPRSGDLSVYWYQQSLDQGLQFLIQYYNGEERAKGNILERFSAQQFPDLHSELNLSSLELGDSALYFCASSVYTEGPDYFGPGTRLTVL.

The chain carries TRBV5-6 and TRBJ1-2, with TRBD1 as a possible D gene (6 bases). This CDR3 is 13 amino acids long. Germline values: CDR1 SGHDT, CDR2 YYEEEE. Trimming left V 5 bases short and J 2 bases short, with 10 bases between. CDR3 sequence: CASSYRVNYGYTF. Written as DNA, the CDR3 is TGTGCCAGCAGTTACAGGGTAAACTATGGCTACACCTTC.

This clone was counted between two and nine times. The genes are TRBV7-9 and TRBJ1-5; 7 bases line up with TRBD1. The CDR3 contains 14 residues. The ends lost 5 bases at V and 7 bases at J; junction bases unmatched: 8. Germline loops: CDR1 SEHNR, CDR2 FQNEAQ (reference sequence). For the CDR3, the DNA is TGTGCCAGCAGCAAAGAGGGGGCAGGGCAGCCCCAGCATTTT. Protein: CASSKEGAGQPQHF.

This clone showed up just once. The genes are TRBV28 and TRBJ2-2; D possibly corresponds to TRBD1 (6 bases). From germline, CDR1 is MDHEN and CDR2 SYDVKM. CDR3 length: 14 residues. The V gene lost 2 bases and the J gene lost 3 bases, with 7 bases spanning the gap. The CDR3 DNA sequence: TGTGCCAGCAGTTTAAGGGGGTACACCGGGGAGCTGTTTTTT. Amino acids: CASSLRGYTGELFF.

In nucleotides, the CDR3 is TGTGCCAGCAGCTTAAGTCTACAGGGTGGGACAGATACGCAGTATTTT. Translating gives CASSLSLQGGTDTQYF. The V gene is TRBV13, the J gene TRBJ2-3, with a weak D call TRBD1 (6 bases). V dropped 2 bases and J dropped 3 bases, with 15 bases sitting between them. Looked up from germline, CDR1 is PRHDT and CDR2 is FYEKMQ (reference sequence). The CDR3 spans 16 residues.

The chain recombines TRBV5-4 with TRBJ1-1; possibly TRBD1 for D (6 bases). This CDR3 has 13 residues. Per the germline V gene, CDR1 is SGHNT and CDR2 is YYREEE (reference sequence). The germline V and J ends were trimmed by 4 bases and 8 bases, with 15 bases remaining between them. The CDR3 DNA reads TGTGCCAGCAGCCAATCGGGGGGCAGAGAAGCTTTCTTT. Its translation is CASSQSGGREAFF. The full variable domain, with the rest looked up from reference TRBV5-4 and TRBJ1-1, is ETGVTQSPTHLIKTRGQQVTLRCSSQSGHNTVSWYQQALGQGPQFIFQYYREEENGRGNFPPRFSGLQFPNYSSELNVNALELDDSALYLCASSQSGGREAFFGQGTRLTVV.

This rearrangement joins TRBV27 to TRBJ1-5; D is unclear. Per the germline V gene, CDR1 is MNHEY and CDR2 is SMNVEV (reference sequence). The CDR3 totals 14 residues. The ends were cut back, 3 bases at V and 3 bases at J, with 9 bases in the middle. The CDR3 loop reads CASSFTGYNQPQHF. In nucleotides, the CDR3 is TGTGCCAGCAGTTTCACGGGGTACAATCAGCCCCAGCATTTT.

V is TRBV9 and J is TRBJ1-6; D not certain. The V end was cut by 0 bases, the J end by 5 bases, with 9 bases between. The CDR3 length is 15 residues. CDR1 is SGDLS and CDR2 is YYNGEE in the germline V gene. The CDR3 spells CASSVDSGNNSPLHF. The DNA for the CDR3 is TGTGCCAGCAGCGTAGATTCAGGAAATAATTCACCCCTCCACTTT.